This paragraph covers one TCR beta chain sequence. Its antigen is still unknown. No per-base quality is available; no much larger clone lies one base away. TCR CDR3 regions were amplified from genomic DNA by multiplex PCR using the deep immunoSEQ assay. Extracted genomic DNA from each cell subset was spread evenly across all wells of several immunoSEQ 96-well plates, with each plate serving as a replicate. For sorted subsets, approximately 190 ng genomic DNA, equal to 30,000 to 35,000 T cell genomes, was loaded into each replicate PCR. Purified libraries were quantified with a Qubit 3.0 fluorometer, sized on a Bioanalyzer 2100, and re-quantified with the KAPA Library Quantification kit. A separate single-read 150-cycle Illumina NextSeq 550 flow cell was used to sequence each immunoSEQ 96-well plate. The study's processing was this. Because the immunoSEQ output included only junctional sequences and no quality scores, the filtering could not be the same as the filtering used for full-length reads. Sequences were annotated with PyIR, a Python wrapper for IgBLAST v1.9, and V/J genes and CDR3 were assigned using IMGT germline references. Reads with weak V/J assignments (E-value above 1e-6), missing CDR3, stop codons, out-of-frame junctions, or ambiguous translated residues were removed. V3J clonotypes were defined as sequences sharing an identical inferred V gene, J gene, and CDR3 amino acid sequence. To compute the percentage overlap between repertoires, the number of shared unique clonotypes was divided by the size of the smaller repertoire. Three approaches were used to assess repertoire richness: RTK rarefaction, the Chao1 estimator, and Recon v2.1 estimates of unobserved clonotypes. For all TCRbeta clonotypes obtained by the gDNA method from a handful of donors, generation probabilities were computed with OLGA. The immuneACCESS repertoire file appears here via TCRdb, limited to in-frame rearrangements. These files lack a portion of the clones; in checked studies, under half of the deficit traces to unresolved V genes, and the cause of the others is not known. V, J and clone size are taken as reported in that table, and D and trimming were inferred from the DNA itself. This sample comprises a few hundred thousand clones, roughly 97% of them detected only once. Around 0.057% of the sample goes to the ten largest clones.

The sample belongs to a study of shared clonotypes between healthy human individuals (dated by TCRdb to the early 2020s). Background for the entire study: A couple of women and a few men aged 18 to 49 years were included in the cohort. For each donor, three plates each were used for CD4 naive and CD4 memory, two plates were used for CD8 naive, and one plate was used for CD8 memory. To estimate repertoire size and how much clonotypes are shared between individuals, the study performed deep sequencing of blood TCR repertoires from about five healthy adults. Libraries were prepared and TCR repertoires were sequenced by different laboratories using diverse techniques, in order to increase sequencing depth and limit assay-specific biases. Between about 0.94 and 10 billion PBMCs per donor were obtained by leukapheresis.

At the junction V is shortened by 5 bases and J by 0 bases, with 20 bases in between. Looking up the germline V gene (reference sequence) yields CDR1 SEHNR and CDR2 FQNEAQ. There are 17 amino acids in the CDR3, from cysteine to phenylalanine inclusive. The sequence is cut down to CDR3 DNA, 51 bases in frame from base 1. Healthy HIV-negative adults with no recently reported acute infections or vaccinations were included as donors. Every donor was a Caucasian adult residing in Nashville, Tennessee, USA. CD4+ T cells were enriched through magnetic negative selection, after which naive cells were positively selected on CD45RA and the remaining negative fraction served as the memory subset. Blood was collected by leukapheresis, and PBMCs were isolated by Ficoll-Histopaque density gradient centrifugation and then cryopreserved in liquid nitrogen vapor phase. Purity and quantity of every magnetically sorted T cell population were checked by analytical flow cytometry. Genomic DNA was isolated from each sorted fraction and quantified by UV absorbance on a Nanodrop 2000c.

General findings and caveats noted by the study authors: The small number of donors limited the genetic and exposure-history diversity represented. Pairwise subsampling indicated that sequencing depth was expected to affect the degree of clonotype sharing among donors. Only blood was sampled, and tissue TCR repertoires likely differ from those in blood. Higher generation probabilities were observed for clonotypes shared by all four sorted-subset donors than for non-shared clonotypes. Estimated clonotype richness was generally larger for naive than for memory subsets. Across a handful of donors, about 5.2% of naive CD4, around 3.3% of naive CD8, under 2.5% of memory CD4, and about 0.44% of memory CD8 clonotypes were shared. Even with the large sequencing depth, rarefaction of the sorted-subset datasets indicated that sequencing was incomplete.

Here the chain combines TRBV7-9 and TRBJ2-7, with no reliable assignment of the D segment. Sequenced input: naive CD4+ T cells sorted from blood. The sample's cell subset or site label, decoded: CD45RA+ positively selected. The sequence came from a woman aged 30 to 39 in good health. The sequenced DNA is TGTGCCAGCAGCCGTCTGTGGTTGCGGTTTAGCTCCTACGAGCAGTACTTC. It translates to CASSRLWLRFSSYEQYF.